These T cell receptor beta chains were read from a single sample in a study of T-cell memory formation after mild COVID-19. TCRdb processed the 5' RACE reads anew with MiXCR; each CDR3 protein has one entry. The data show hundreds of thousands of distinct CDR3 sequences, over 15% seen once. Sequencing was done on a sample of PBMCs or a T cell subset sorted from them (not recorded which). Receptor source: an adult woman who had mild COVID-19 (a few samples of this study predate the infection). Cell type and time point are not known. Both conserved end residues are part of each CDR3. The D gene is left open where the match is weak. For some rows the clone size is stated as once, few or many, or as a class when expanded; others skip it.

clone size: few; J gene: TRBJ1-3; V gene: TRBV10-3; D gene: -; CDR3 DNA: TGTGCCATCAGTGAGTCAACAGAGACTGGAAACACCATATATTTT; CDR3 protein: CAISESTETGNTIYF
clone size: -; J gene: TRBJ2-7; V gene: TRBV6-5; D gene: -; CDR3 DNA: TGTGCCAGCAGCCAGGGACCCGAGCAGTACTTC; CDR3 protein: CASSQGPEQYF
clone size: -; J gene: TRBJ2-1; V gene: TRBV30; D gene: -; CDR3 DNA: TGTGCCTGGAGTGCGGGGGAGGATGAGCAGTTCTTC; CDR3 protein: CAWSAGEDEQFF
clone size: -; J gene: TRBJ2-3; V gene: TRBV7-3; D gene: -; CDR3 DNA: TGTGCCAGCAGCTTAAGCACAGCTAGCACAGATACGCAGTATTTT; CDR3 protein: CASSLSTASTDTQYF
clone size: few; J gene: TRBJ2-5; V gene: TRBV5-1; D gene: TRBD2; CDR3 DNA: TGCGCCAGCAGCTCGTCCGGGACTAGCGAGGAGACCCAGTACTTC; CDR3 protein: CASSSSGTSEETQYF
clone size: few; J gene: TRBJ2-1; V gene: TRBV10-3; D gene: -; CDR3 DNA: TGTGCCATCAGGGGGACCACAGGGACCTACAATGAGCAGTTCTTC; CDR3 protein: CAIRGTTGTYNEQFF
clone size: few; J gene: TRBJ1-2; V gene: TRBV15; D gene: TRBD1; CDR3 DNA: TGTGCCACCAGCAGGTCAATGACAGGGGGGGCGAACTATGGCTACACCTTC; CDR3 protein: CATSRSMTGGANYGYTF
clone size: -; J gene: TRBJ2-1; V gene: TRBV25-1; D gene: TRBD2; CDR3 DNA: TGTGCCAGCACAATAGCGGGAGGGAAGCAGTTCTTC; CDR3 protein: CASTIAGGKQFF
clone size: -; J gene: TRBJ2-7; V gene: TRBV19; D gene: -; CDR3 DNA: TGTGCCAGTAGTATTGCCAGGGCCTACGAGCAGTACTTC; CDR3 protein: CASSIARAYEQYF
clone size: -; J gene: TRBJ2-3; V gene: TRBV3-1; D gene: -; CDR3 DNA: TGTGCCAGCAGCCAAGCCACAGATACGCAGTATTTT; CDR3 protein: CASSQATDTQYF
clone size: few; J gene: TRBJ2-2; V gene: TRBV7-8; D gene: TRBD2; CDR3 DNA: TGTGCCAGCAGCTTAGCGTTGACTAGCGGTTCCGGGGAGCTGTTTTTT; CDR3 protein: CASSLALTSGSGELFF